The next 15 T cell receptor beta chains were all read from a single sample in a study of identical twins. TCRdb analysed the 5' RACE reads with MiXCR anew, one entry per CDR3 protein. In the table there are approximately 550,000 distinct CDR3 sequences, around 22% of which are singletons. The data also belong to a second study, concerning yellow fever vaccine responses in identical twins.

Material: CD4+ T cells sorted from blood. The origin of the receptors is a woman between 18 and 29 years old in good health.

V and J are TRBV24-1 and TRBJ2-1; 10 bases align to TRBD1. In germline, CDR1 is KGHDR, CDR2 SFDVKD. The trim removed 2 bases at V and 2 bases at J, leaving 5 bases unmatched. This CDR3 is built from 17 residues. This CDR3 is CATSDSPGQGAYNEQFF. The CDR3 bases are TGTGCCACCAGTGATTCACCCGGACAGGGGGCCTACAATGAGCAGTTCTTC.

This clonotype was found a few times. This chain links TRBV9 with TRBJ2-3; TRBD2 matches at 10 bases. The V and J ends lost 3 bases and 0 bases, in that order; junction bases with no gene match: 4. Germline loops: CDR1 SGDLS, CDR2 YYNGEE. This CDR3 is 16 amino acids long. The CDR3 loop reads CASSGSGGTSTDTQYF. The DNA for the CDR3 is TGTGCCAGCAGCGGTAGCGGGGGGACTAGCACAGATACGCAGTATTTT.

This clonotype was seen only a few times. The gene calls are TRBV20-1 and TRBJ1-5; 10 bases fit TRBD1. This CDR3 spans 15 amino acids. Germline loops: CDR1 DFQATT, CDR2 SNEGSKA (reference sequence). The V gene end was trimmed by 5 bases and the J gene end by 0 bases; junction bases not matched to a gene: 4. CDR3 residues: CSALTGGNSNQPQHF. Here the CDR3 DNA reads TGCAGTGCTTTGACAGGGGGCAATAGCAATCAGCCCCAGCATTTT.

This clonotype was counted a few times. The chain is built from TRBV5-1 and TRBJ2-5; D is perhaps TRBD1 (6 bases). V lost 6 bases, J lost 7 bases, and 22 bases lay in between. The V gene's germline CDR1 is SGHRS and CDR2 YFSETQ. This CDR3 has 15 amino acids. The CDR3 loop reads CASNPNVGEQGTQYF. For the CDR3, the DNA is TGCGCCAGCAACCCAAATGTCGGGGAACAGGGGACCCAGTACTTC.

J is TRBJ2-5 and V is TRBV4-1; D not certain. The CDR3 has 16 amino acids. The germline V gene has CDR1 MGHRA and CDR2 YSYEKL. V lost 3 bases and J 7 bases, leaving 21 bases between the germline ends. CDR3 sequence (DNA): TGCGCCAGCAGCCATCCACTGAGCAAATCCCGAGGGACCCAGTACTTC. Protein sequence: CASSHPLSKSRGTQYF.

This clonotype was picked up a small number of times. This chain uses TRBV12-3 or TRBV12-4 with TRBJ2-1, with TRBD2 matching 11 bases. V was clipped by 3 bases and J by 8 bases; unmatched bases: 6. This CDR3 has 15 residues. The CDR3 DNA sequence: TGTGCCAGCAGTTTTCGGCTAGCGGGAGGATATGAGCAGTTCTTC. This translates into CASSFRLAGGYEQFF.

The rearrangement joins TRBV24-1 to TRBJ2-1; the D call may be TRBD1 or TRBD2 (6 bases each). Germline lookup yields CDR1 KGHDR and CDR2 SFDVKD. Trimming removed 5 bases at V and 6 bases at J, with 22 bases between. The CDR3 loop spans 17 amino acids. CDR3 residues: CATSGGAVQRGVNEQFF. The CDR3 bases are TGTGCCACCAGTGGGGGAGCGGTACAGAGGGGGGTCAATGAGCAGTTCTTC.

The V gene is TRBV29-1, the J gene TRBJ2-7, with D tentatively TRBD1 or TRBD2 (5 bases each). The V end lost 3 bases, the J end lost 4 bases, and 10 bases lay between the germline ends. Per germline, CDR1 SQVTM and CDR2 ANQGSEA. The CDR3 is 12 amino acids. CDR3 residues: CSVDEGLYEQYV. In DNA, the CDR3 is TGCAGCGTTGACGAGGGGCTATACGAGCAGTACGTC.

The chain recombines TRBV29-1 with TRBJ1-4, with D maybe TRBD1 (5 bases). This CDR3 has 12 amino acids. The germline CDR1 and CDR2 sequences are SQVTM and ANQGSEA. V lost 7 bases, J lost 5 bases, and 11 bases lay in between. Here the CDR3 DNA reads TGCAGCGCGAGGGACGGGAATGAAAAACTGTTTTTT. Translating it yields CSARDGNEKLFF.

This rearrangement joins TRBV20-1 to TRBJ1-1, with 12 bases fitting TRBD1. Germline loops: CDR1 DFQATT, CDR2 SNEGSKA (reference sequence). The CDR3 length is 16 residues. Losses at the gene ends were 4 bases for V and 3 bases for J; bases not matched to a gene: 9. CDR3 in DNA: TGCAGTGCTAACCCCAGGGACAGGGGGCGGTACACTGAAGCTTTCTTT. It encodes CSANPRDRGRYTEAFF.

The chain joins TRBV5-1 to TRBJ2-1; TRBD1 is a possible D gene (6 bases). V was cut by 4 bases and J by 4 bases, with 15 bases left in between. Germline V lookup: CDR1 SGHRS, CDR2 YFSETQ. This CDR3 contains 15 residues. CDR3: CASSKSGVEYNEQFF. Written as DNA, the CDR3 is TGCGCCAGCAGCAAATCAGGGGTGGAGTACAATGAGCAGTTCTTC.

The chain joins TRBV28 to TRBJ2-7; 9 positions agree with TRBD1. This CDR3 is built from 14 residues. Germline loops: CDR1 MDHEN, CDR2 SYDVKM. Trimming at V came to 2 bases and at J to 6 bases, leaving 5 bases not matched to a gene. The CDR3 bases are TGTGCCAGCAGTTTACTGGGACAGGGACGCGAGCAGTACTTC. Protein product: CASSLLGQGREQYF.

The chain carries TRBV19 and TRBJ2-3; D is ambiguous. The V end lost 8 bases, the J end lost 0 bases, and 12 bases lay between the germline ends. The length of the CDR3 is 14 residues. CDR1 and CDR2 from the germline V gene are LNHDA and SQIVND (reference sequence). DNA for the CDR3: TGTGCCAGTTTTCGGCGCTCTAGCACAGATACGCAGTATTTT. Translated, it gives CASFRRSSTDTQYF.

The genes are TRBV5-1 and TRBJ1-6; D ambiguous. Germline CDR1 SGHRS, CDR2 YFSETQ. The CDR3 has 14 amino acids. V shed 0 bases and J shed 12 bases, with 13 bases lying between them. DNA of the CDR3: TGCGCCAGCAGCTTGGGCAGTGGGGTTTTACCCCTCCACTTT. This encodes CASSLGSGVLPLHF.

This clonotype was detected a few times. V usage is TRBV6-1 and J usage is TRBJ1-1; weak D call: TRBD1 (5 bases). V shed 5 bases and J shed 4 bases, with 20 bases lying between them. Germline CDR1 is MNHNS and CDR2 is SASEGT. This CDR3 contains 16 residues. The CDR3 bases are TGTGCCAGCAGTACCGGTGCGGCTGGGGGGAGCACTGAAGCTTTCTTT. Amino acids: CASSTGAAGGSTEAFF.